The rows below give T cell receptor beta chains drawn from one sample of a study of cytomegalovirus exposure and HLA in healthy donors. Assay: immunoSEQ multiplex PCR; the TCRdb copy retains only in-frame clones and omits some. The sample contains about 190,000 clones, about four fifths of which appear only once. Sequenced sample: PBMCs. Receptor source: a young man in good health and CMV-seropositive. The CDR3 runs from the conserved cysteine through the conserved F or W. D genes are given only for firm matches.

TRBJ2-6 | TRBV5-1 | NA | CASSSDRGGVLGANVLTF
TRBJ1-4 | TRBV5-4 | TRBD1 | CATTPGQGVEKLFF
TRBJ2-2 | TRBV5-1 | NA | CASRQPGSGRELFF
TRBJ2-7 | TRBV6-1 | TRBD1 | CASTRDSLYEQYF
TRBJ2-7 | TRBV2 | TRBD2 | CASTGGTSISYEQYF
TRBJ1-4 | TRBV2 | NA | CASIVSREMFF
TRBJ1-4 | TRBV28 | NA | CASSPAGTTNEKLFF
TRBJ2-3 | TRBV9 | TRBD2 | CASSSGRRIPDTQYF
TRBJ1-4 | TRBV7-9 | NA | CASSAAERREKLFF
TRBJ2-7 | TRBV11-1 | NA | CASSRLFEQYF
TRBJ2-3 | TRBV5-4 | NA | CASSHSLRNRPSTDTQYF
TRBJ2-5 | TRBV18 | NA | CASSQVSGPQETQYF
TRBJ1-1 | TRBV19 | TRBD1 | CASKRGQGNTEAFF
TRBJ2-1 | TRBV4-1 | NA | CASSQSGYNEQFF
TRBJ1-5 | TRBV6-5 | TRBD1 | CASSLTGIQPQHF
TRBJ1-1 | TRBV30 | TRBD1 | CAWSDKQGATEAFF
TRBJ1-6 | TRBV30 | NA | CAWGESSYNSPLHF
TRBJ2-5 | TRBV2 | TRBD2 | CASSRDWEGETQYF
TRBJ1-1 | TRBV19 | NA | CASQTRGRLGNTEAFF
TRBJ1-1 | TRBV7-8 | TRBD1 | CASSLRQGHVGNTEAFF
TRBJ2-7 | TRBV11-2 | TRBD2 | CASSLDSGGYEQYF
TRBJ2-1 | TRBV6-6 | NA | CASSTSGAGHNEQFF
TRBJ1-5 | TRBV6-1 | NA | CASSGRTVPNQPQHF
TRBJ1-6 | TRBV5-4 | TRBD1 | CASSWGQGGNSPLHF
TRBJ2-3 | TRBV4-1 | TRBD2 | CASSQGRGYTDTQYF
TRBJ2-7 | TRBV30 | NA | CAWSPQLYEQYF
TRBJ2-7 | TRBV7-3 | TRBD1 | CASSPVGTDTYEQYF
TRBJ1-1 | TRBV27 | NA | CASSFATRTEAFF
TRBJ2-2 | TRBV7-9 | TRBD2 | CASSLENTGGGELFF
TRBJ2-7 | TRBV19 | NA | CASSPSPSSYEQYF
TRBJ1-3 | TRBV11-2 | TRBD1 | CASSVDRGSGNTIYF
TRBJ2-1 | TRBV4-2 | TRBD2 | CASSQEAGDEQFF
TRBJ2-7 | TRBV10-3 | NA | CAIRRDFVGRYEQYF
TRBJ2-7 | TRBV7-2 | NA | CASSLVQGQGPYEQYF
TRBJ2-4 | TRBV23-1 | TRBD1 | CASSLGDRGAKGAKNIQYF
TRBJ2-5 | TRBV5-4 | TRBD2 | CASRPGLAEYQETQYF